The clone carrying this T cell receptor (beta chain) occurred a few times. Its specificity is not known. Primers for the PCR totalled 60 Vbeta and 13 Jbeta. The protocol was immunoSEQ multiplex PCR, while the TCRdb copy is restricted to in-frame clones and leaves out a portion. The sample contains some 170,000 clones, roughly a tenth of which appear only once. This entry is derived from a study of cytomegalovirus exposure and HLA in healthy donors. Study-level findings and limits: When the data were analyzed later, several of the most significant clusters appeared to be linked to common viral pathogens. HLA restriction was apparent for most CMV-associated TCR beta chains in a later analysis.

The CDR3 contains 15 residues. V was shortened by 1 base and J by 0 bases, with 10 bases between the two germline ends. Germline V gene lookup returns CDR1 SGHRS and CDR2 YFSETQ. The clonotype comes from a woman in her thirties in good health and CMV-seropositive. The source material was PBMCs. This sequence joins TRBV5-1 and TRBJ1-1; D may be TRBD1 (6 bases). DNA of the CDR3: TGCGCCAGCAGCTTGTCGGGGGGGCTGAACACTGAAGCTTTCTTT. It translates to CASSLSGGLNTEAFF.